This record concerns one TCR beta chain sequence. What it binds is unknown. This CDR3 comprises 12 residues. Germline V CDR1 and CDR2: KGHDR, SFDVKD. Trimming cost V 1 base and J 6 bases, with 3 bases left between them. This entry comes from a study of T cell responses to AZD1222 COVID-19 vaccine. Study observations and caveats: Just five to seven people given AZD1222 tested seropositive at baseline. The study found Spike-specific TCR breadth and depth rose after two AZD1222 doses. Unmutated regions of variants are reportedly targeted by nearly half of spike-specific TCRs.

Measured with immunoSEQ multiplex PCR; TCRdb has only the in-frame clones, and not every one. The data contain roughly 99,000 clones, around 90% of them singletons. V and J are TRBV24-1 and TRBJ1-5; D not resolved. The TCR was taken from an adult in good health. The material sequenced was peripheral blood, taken on day 0 of AZD1222 vaccination. CDR3 nucleotide sequence: TGTGCCACCAGTGATTTTCCTCAGCCCCAGCATTTT. Translated, it gives CATSDFPQPQHF.